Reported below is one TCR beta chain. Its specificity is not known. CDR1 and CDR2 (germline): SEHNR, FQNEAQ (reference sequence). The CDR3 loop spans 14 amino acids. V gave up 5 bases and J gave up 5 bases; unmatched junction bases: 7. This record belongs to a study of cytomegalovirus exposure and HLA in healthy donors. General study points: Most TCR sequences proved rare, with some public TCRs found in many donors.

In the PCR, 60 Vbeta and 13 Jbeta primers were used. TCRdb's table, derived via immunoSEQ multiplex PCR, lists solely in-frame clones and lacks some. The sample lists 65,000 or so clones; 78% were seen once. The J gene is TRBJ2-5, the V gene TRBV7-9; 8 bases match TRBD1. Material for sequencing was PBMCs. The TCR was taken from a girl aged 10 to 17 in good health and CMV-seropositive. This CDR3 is CASSERTGRETQYF. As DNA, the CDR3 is TGTGCCAGCAGCGAACGGACAGGGCGGGAGACCCAGTACTTC.